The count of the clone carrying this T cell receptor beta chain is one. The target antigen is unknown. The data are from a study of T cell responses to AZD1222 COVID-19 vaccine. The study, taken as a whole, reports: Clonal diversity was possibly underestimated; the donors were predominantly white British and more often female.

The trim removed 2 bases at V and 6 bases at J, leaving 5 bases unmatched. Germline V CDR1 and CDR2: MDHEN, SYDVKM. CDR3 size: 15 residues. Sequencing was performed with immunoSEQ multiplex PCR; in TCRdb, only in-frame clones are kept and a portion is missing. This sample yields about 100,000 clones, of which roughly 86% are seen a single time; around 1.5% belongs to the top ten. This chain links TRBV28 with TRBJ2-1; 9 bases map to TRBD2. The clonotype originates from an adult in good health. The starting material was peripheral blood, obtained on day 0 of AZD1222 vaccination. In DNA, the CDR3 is TGTGCCAGCAGTTTAGCGGGAGGGCCGCTCAATGAGCAGTTCTTC. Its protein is CASSLAGGPLNEQFF.